These T cell receptor beta chains were read from a single sample in a study of radiation and T cells in renal cell carcinoma. Profiled with immunoSEQ multiplex PCR; TCRdb holds only in-frame clones, not every one. This sample has about 150,000 clones, with roughly 90% found just once. The material sequenced was blood, taken from a patient whose treatment included radiotherapy and nephrectomy. These receptor sequences come from a woman in her fifties or sixties with renal cell carcinoma. Each CDR3 is given with its conserved first and last residue. The D gene is left open where the match is weak. Size is stated for part of the rows, as once, few or many counts, or as a class when the clone is expanded.

V	D	J	size	CDR3	DNA
TRBV7-2	.	TRBJ1-5	.	CASSLEGVGNQPQHF	TGTGCCAGCAGCTTGGAGGGGGTCGGCAATCAGCCCCAGCATTTT
TRBV5-4	.	TRBJ2-5	.	CASSYRDGGETQYF	TGTGCCAGCTCCTACCGGGACGGAGGGGAGACCCAGTACTTC
TRBV19	.	TRBJ1-4	few	CASSTLRAGRREKLFF	TGTGCCAGTAGTACTCTCAGGGCTGGCCGAAGGGAAAAACTGTTTTTT
TRBV19	TRBD1	TRBJ1-5	.	CASTATGLLNQPQHF	TGTGCCAGTACCGCGACAGGGCTGCTCAATCAGCCCCAGCATTTT
TRBV20-1	.	TRBJ2-7	.	CSARSHYEQYF	TGCAGTGCTAGGTCCCACTACGAGCAGTACTTC
TRBV6-5	.	TRBJ1-4	.	CASSSAEGVREKLFF	TGTGCCAGCAGCTCCGCCGAAGGGGTACGCGAAAAACTGTTTTTT
TRBV5-1	TRBD1	TRBJ2-3	.	CASSSSPPGQGRGTDTQYF	TGCGCCAGCAGCTCATCCCCCCCGGGACAGGGTAGAGGCACAGATACGCAGTATTTT
TRBV2	.	TRBJ1-1	.	CASRTIQGGGNTEAFF	TGTGCCAGCAGAACCATACAGGGAGGTGGGAACACTGAAGCTTTCTTT
TRBV9	TRBD2	TRBJ2-1	.	CASSVRTSGHNEQFF	TGTGCCAGCAGCGTCCGGACTAGCGGCCACAATGAGCAGTTCTTC
TRBV2	TRBD1	TRBJ1-5	.	CASSGQGGNQPQHF	TGTGCCAGCAGTGGACAGGGCGGCAATCAGCCCCAGCATTTT
TRBV6-1	.	TRBJ2-7	.	CASSGQWYEQYF	TGTGCCAGCAGTGGACAGTGGTACGAGCAGTACTTC
TRBV19	.	TRBJ1-1	.	CASSSGGTGYTEAFF	TGTGCCAGTAGTAGCGGGGGGACGGGATACACTGAAGCTTTCTTT
TRBV7-2	TRBD1	TRBJ1-1	.	CASSLYGQGVGGNTEAFF	TGTGCCAGCAGCTTATATGGACAGGGGGTAGGGGGAAACACTGAAGCTTTCTTT
TRBV5-1	TRBD1	TRBJ2-1	once	CASTLQTGNNEQFF	TGCGCCAGCACCCTTCAGACAGGGAACAATGAGCAGTTCTTC
TRBV5-1	.	TRBJ2-1	.	CASSLDGGIYNEQFF	TGCGCCAGCAGCTTGGATGGGGGAATCTACAATGAGCAGTTCTTC
TRBV28	.	TRBJ1-5	once	CASSQSRIQPQHF	TGTGCCAGCAGTCAGAGTCGAATTCAGCCCCAGCATTTT
TRBV9	.	TRBJ2-3	.	CASSTHLATSTDTQYF	TGTGCCAGCAGCACCCATCTAGCGACTAGCACAGATACGCAGTATTTT
TRBV6-1	.	TRBJ2-7	.	CASSEGEGGYEQYF	TGTGCCAGCAGTGAAGGTGAGGGGGGATACGAGCAGTACTTC
TRBV6-4	.	TRBJ1-5	.	CASSDRAGRVNQPQHF	TGTGCCAGCAGTGACCGGGCCGGACGGGTTAATCAGCCCCAGCATTTT
TRBV29-1	.	TRBJ1-4	once	CSVLTVLSEKLFF	TGCAGCGTTCTTACGGTCTTAAGCGAAAAACTGTTTTTT
TRBV5-1	.	TRBJ1-3	.	CASSQDRRNTIYF	TGCGCCAGCAGCCAAGACAGACGAAACACCATATATTTT
TRBV5-4	.	TRBJ1-4	.	CASRKGMNEKLFF	TGTGCCAGCAGGAAGGGAATGAATGAAAAACTGTTTTTT
TRBV25-1	.	TRBJ1-2	once	CASIRDGDYGYTF	TGTGCCAGCATTCGTGACGGAGACTATGGCTACACCTTC
TRBV5-8	.	TRBJ1-1	few	CASSPVPLNTEAFF	TGTGCCAGCAGCCCAGTCCCTCTGAACACTGAAGCTTTCTTT
TRBV19	TRBD1	TRBJ1-5	.	CAREGEWYRGYSNQPQHF	TGTGCCAGAGAGGGGGAATGGTACAGGGGGTATAGCAATCAGCCCCAGCATTTT
TRBV27	.	TRBJ1-1	.	CASRGQNTEAFF	TGTGCCAGCAGAGGACAGAACACTGAAGCTTTCTTT
TRBV5-8	.	TRBJ1-5	.	CASSLVRGDQPQHF	TGTGCCAGCAGCTTGGTCAGGGGAGATCAGCCCCAGCATTTT
TRBV5-1	.	TRBJ1-1	once	CASSSNAGTSNTEAFF	TGCGCCAGCAGCTCGAACGCGGGGACTTCGAACACTGAAGCTTTCTTT
TRBV6-6	.	TRBJ2-5	.	CASSYDVGETQYF	TGTGCCAGCAGTTACGATGTCGGAGAGACCCAGTACTTC
TRBV28	.	TRBJ1-2	.	CASSLDNGGYYGYTF	TGTGCCAGCAGTCTGGACAATGGGGGTTACTATGGCTACACCTTC
TRBV5-1	.	TRBJ1-4	.	CASSDTTNEKLFF	TGCGCCAGCAGCGATACAACTAATGAAAAACTGTTTTTT
TRBV7-6	.	TRBJ2-7	.	CASSLMSSSAGSGEQYF	TGTGCCAGCAGCTTAATGTCATCTTCCGCAGGTTCAGGCGAGCAGTACTTC
TRBV7-8	TRBD2	TRBJ2-7	.	CASSTRLAGGQSSYEQYF	TGTGCCAGCAGCACCCGACTAGCGGGGGGGCAAAGCTCCTACGAGCAGTACTTC
TRBV2	TRBD1	TRBJ1-1	.	CASRNRGRVNTEAFF	TGTGCCAGCAGAAACAGGGGGAGGGTGAACACTGAAGCTTTCTTT
TRBV10-3	TRBD2	TRBJ2-1	.	CAISDQRGGNEQFF	TGTGCCATCAGTGACCAGCGGGGGGGCAATGAGCAGTTCTTC
TRBV7-9	.	TRBJ1-1	.	CASSLERGAEAFF	TGTGCCAGCAGCTTAGAAAGAGGGGCTGAAGCTTTCTTT
TRBV6-5	.	TRBJ1-6	.	CASSYTRPTRNSPLHF	TGTGCCAGCAGTTACACTAGACCCACGAGGAATTCACCCCTCCACTTT
TRBV5-5	TRBD1	TRBJ2-4	.	CASSFIGTGRRDIQYF	TGTGCCAGCAGCTTTATTGGGACAGGGAGGAGAGACATTCAGTACTTC
TRBV4-3	.	TRBJ1-6	.	CASSQDSGWLRNSPLHF	TGCGCCAGCAGCCAAGATTCAGGGTGGTTAAGGAATTCACCCCTCCACTTT
TRBV9	.	TRBJ1-5	.	CASSYGTGNQPQHF	TGTGCCAGCTCCTATGGGACGGGGAATCAGCCCCAGCATTTT
TRBV5-6	.	TRBJ1-2	.	CASSFGVQDRAYGYTF	TGTGCCAGCAGCTTTGGAGTTCAGGACAGAGCCTATGGCTACACCTTC
TRBV7-2	.	TRBJ1-1	.	CASSSGRAELANTEAFF	TGTGCCAGCAGCTCCGGAAGGGCCGAGCTGGCGAACACTGAAGCTTTCTTT
TRBV18	.	TRBJ1-1	few	CASSPLGQGAFF	TGTGCCAGCTCACCATTAGGGCAGGGGGCTTTCTTT
TRBV6-5	.	TRBJ1-3	.	CASSPEENTIYF	TGTGCCAGCAGTCCAGAGGAAAACACCATATATTTT
TRBV5-4	.	TRBJ1-6	.	CASSLQPGRNSPLHF	TGTGCCAGCAGCTTGCAACCGGGCCGTAATTCACCCCTCCACTTT
TRBV5-1	.	TRBJ1-1	.	CASSLSGRTEAFF	TGCGCCAGCAGCCTTTCGGGGCGAACTGAAGCTTTCTTT
TRBV6-5	.	TRBJ2-1	.	CASNGDVDNEQFF	TGTGCCAGCAATGGGGACGTAGACAATGAGCAGTTCTTC
TRBV29-1	.	TRBJ1-5	.	CSAKTGLGGNQPQHF	TGCAGCGCTAAAACAGGGTTGGGTGGCAATCAGCCCCAGCATTTT
TRBV6-6	TRBD1	TRBJ1-2	.	CASSYSTGVEVGYTF	TGTGCCAGCAGTTACTCAACAGGGGTGGAGGTCGGCTACACCTTC
TRBV5-4	.	TRBJ2-5	.	CASSFSPGGQETQYF	TGTGCCAGCAGCTTTAGTCCCGGCGGCCAAGAGACCCAGTACTTC
TRBV4-2	.	TRBJ1-3	.	CASSLGGDTIYF	TGTGCCAGCAGCCTCGGAGGGGACACCATATATTTT
TRBV2	.	TRBJ2-5	.	CASKQGLKTQYF	TGTGCCAGCAAACAGGGTTTGAAGACCCAGTACTTC
TRBV7-2	.	TRBJ2-7	.	CASSLESAYEQYF	TGTGCCAGCAGCTTAGAGTCAGCCTACGAGCAGTACTTC
TRBV27	TRBD2	TRBJ2-5	once	CASSPRTGGGQETQYF	TGTGCCAGCAGTCCGAGGACTGGGGGGGGCCAAGAGACCCAGTACTTC
TRBV2	.	TRBJ2-1	.	CASSEGVSHEQFF	TGTGCCAGCAGTGAAGGGGTAAGCCATGAGCAGTTCTTC
TRBV13	.	TRBJ1-2	.	CASSFPGGVGYTF	TGTGCCAGCAGCTTCCCTGGGGGGGTCGGCTACACCTTC
TRBV30	.	TRBJ1-2	.	CAWRASSYGYTF	TGTGCCTGGAGAGCCAGTAGCTATGGCTACACCTTC
TRBV15	.	TRBJ1-3	.	CATSRGRPALSGNTIYF	TGTGCCACCAGCAGAGGTCGGCCGGCCCTCTCTGGAAACACCATATATTTT
TRBV14	TRBD2	TRBJ2-1	few	CASSPQLAGNEQFF	TGTGCCAGCAGCCCGCAACTAGCGGGGAATGAGCAGTTCTTC